These 19 T cell receptor beta chains were all obtained from the same sample, sequenced in a study of blood T cells in healthy people across ages (dated by TCRdb to the mid-2010s). The library was built by means of 5' RACE. The sequencing machine was an Illumina HiSeq 2500. The second PCR ran for about 7 to 11 cycles and used a J-beta primer mix along with a sample-barcoded 5' primer. TCRdb reprocessing: public reads trimmed at Q25 with fastp, clones called with MiXCR, in-frame beta chains kept. Identical CDR3 protein sequences are pooled into one entry, listed with their most common genes and DNA. The sample table shows over a million distinct CDR3 sequences, and 40% to 45% are seen once. About 20% of the sample is in the top ten clones. Specimen: blood. These receptors originate from a woman in her sixties in good health.

The chain employs TRBV29-1 and TRBJ2-1; 7 bases map to TRBD2. CDR1 is SQVTM and CDR2 is ANQGSEA in the germline V gene. CDR3 size: 13 residues. The junction had 4 bases not matched to a gene; V was cut back by 5 bases and J by 3 bases. The CDR3 bases are TGCAGCGTTAGCGGGATATTCTACAATGAGCAGTTCTTC. Protein product: CSVSGIFYNEQFF.

The J gene is TRBJ2-2, the V gene TRBV7-2, with 8 bases fitting TRBD2. The V gene end was trimmed by 2 bases and the J gene end by 6 bases; junction bases not matched to a gene: 11. Germline V CDR1 and CDR2: SGHTA, FQGNSA. CDR3 length: 17 amino acids. This CDR3 is CASSLFLIGAGAGELFF. The CDR3 nucleotides are TGTGCCAGCAGCTTATTTCTGATAGGAGCGGGAGCCGGGGAGCTGTTTTTT.

The chain carries TRBV29-1 and TRBJ2-7, with 8 bases aligning to TRBD2. The CDR3 runs 14 residues. Germline V gives CDR1 SQVTM, CDR2 ANQGSEA. V shed 4 bases, J shed 7 bases, and the junction held 12 bases outside the gene matches. The CDR3 spells CSVVSGRVYNEQYF. DNA of the CDR3: TGCAGCGTTGTCTCCGGGAGGGTCTACAATGAGCAGTACTTC.

The table lists this clonotype with a few counts. The chain joins TRBV29-1 to TRBJ2-3; 11 nucleotides match TRBD1. CDR3 length equals 16 residues. The junction had 10 bases not matched to a gene; V was cut back by 6 bases and J by 2 bases. CDR1 and CDR2 from the germline V gene are SQVTM and ANQGSEA. CDR3 bases: TGCAGCGTGGGGGGGACAGGGGGGAGATTCACAGATACGCAGTATTTT. It is translated as CSVGGTGGRFTDTQYF.

This clonotype was observed a handful of times. V usage is TRBV6-1 and J usage is TRBJ2-7, with 9 bases matching TRBD2. This CDR3 spans 17 amino acids. Germline CDR1 MNHNS, CDR2 SASEGT. V was clipped by 7 bases and J by 2 bases; unmatched bases: 15. Written as DNA, the CDR3 is TGTGCCAGCATCAGGGCTAGCGGGACCCTTATTACCTACGAGCAGTACTTC. It codes for CASIRASGTLITYEQYF.

The rearrangement joins TRBV29-1 to TRBJ2-5; 11 bases fit TRBD2. CDR1 and CDR2 (germline): SQVTM, ANQGSEA. V trimming: 4 bases; J trimming: 4 bases; junction bases outside the gene matches: 5. The CDR3 sequence is 14 residues long. CDR3 sequence (DNA): TGCAGCGTTGTAGGGCTAGCGGGAGGAGAGACCCAGTACTTC. Translating gives CSVVGLAGGETQYF.

V and J are TRBV25-1 and TRBJ1-2; 7 nucleotides match TRBD1. Germline trimming cut 5 bases from V and 8 bases from J; bases unmatched to any gene: 8. This CDR3 is built from 13 residues. Germline V CDR1 and CDR2: MGHDK, SYGVNS. CDR3 sequence reads: CASSKTGLLGYTF. The CDR3 bases are TGTGCCAGCAGTAAGACAGGGCTTCTGGGCTACACCTTC.

Concerning this clonotype: The junction does not match germline at one end; this may be a read error. V gene TRBV27 combines with J gene TRBJ2-3; 9 nucleotides line up with TRBD1. Germline lookup yields CDR1 MNHEY and CDR2 SMNVEV (reference sequence). The CDR3 spans 15 residues. CDR3 loop: CAGRGGQGFTDTQYF. The CDR3 bases are TGTGCCGGCAGGGGAGGACAGGGGTTCACAGATACGCAGTATTTT.

The chain links TRBV27 to TRBJ2-7, with TRBD1 matching 7 bases. The ends lost 1 base at V and 0 bases at J; junction bases unmatched: 9. The CDR3 length is 17 residues. Germline V gene sequence: CDR1 MNHEY, CDR2 SMNVEV (reference sequence). The CDR3 bases are TGTGCCAGCAGTTTATTCCCTCTGGACAGGAGCTCCTACGAGCAGTACTTC. It is translated as CASSLFPLDRSSYEQYF.

The chain links TRBV4-1 to TRBJ1-5; D gene unclear. CDR1 and CDR2 from the germline V gene are MGHRA and YSYEKL. Trimming shortened V by 5 bases and J by 5 bases, and 10 bases separated the two germline ends. CDR3 length: 13 residues. CDR3 loop: CASSWTPDQPQHF. Here the CDR3 DNA reads TGCGCCAGCAGCTGGACCCCGGATCAGCCCCAGCATTTT.

The V and J genes are TRBV4-1 and TRBJ2-3; D possibly corresponds to TRBD1 (6 bases). Trimming took 5 bases from V and 0 from J, leaving 18 bases between them. This CDR3 has 17 residues. Germline assignment: CDR1 MGHRA and CDR2 YSYEKL. CDR3 coding DNA: TGCGCCAGCAGCTACAGGACAGCCAATCCTAGCACAGATACGCAGTATTTT. It translates to CASSYRTANPSTDTQYF.

CDR3 nucleotides: TGTGCCTGGAGTGTTGGCATCGGCGAGCAGTACTTC. This gives the protein CAWSVGIGEQYF. The chain couples TRBV30 to TRBJ2-5, with D unclear. The tail of the sequence fits TRBJ2-7 better, so the J call may be wrong. Germline lookup yields CDR1 GTSNPN and CDR2 SVGIG (reference sequence). The CDR3 spans 12 residues.

This clonotype came up a few times. The chain has TRBV4-1 and TRBJ2-7, with TRBD2 matching over 8 bases. The CDR3 is made up of 15 amino acids. Germline CDR1 MGHRA, CDR2 YSYEKL. V lost 1 base and J lost 4; bases outside the gene matches: 6. The CDR3 loop reads CASSQANSGTYEQYF. CDR3 coding DNA: TGCGCCAGCAGCCAAGCGAATAGCGGGACTTACGAGCAGTACTTC.

The chain uses TRBV4-1 and TRBJ2-3; tentative D call: TRBD1 (6 bases). With 0 bases removed from V and 1 base from J, the gap between germline ends came to 14 bases. This CDR3 is built from 17 residues. Germline loops: CDR1 MGHRA, CDR2 YSYEKL. The CDR3 sequence: CASSQDVGRGRTDTQYF. In nucleotides, the CDR3 is TGCGCCAGCAGCCAAGATGTGGGCAGGGGCCGCACAGATACGCAGTATTTT.

The rearrangement links TRBV28 to TRBJ1-5, with TRBD1 matching 9 bases. The CDR3 runs to 14 residues. V was clipped by 6 bases and J by 5 bases; unmatched bases: 5. Per the germline V gene, CDR1 is MDHEN and CDR2 is SYDVKM. CDR3 sequence (DNA): TGTGCCAGCAGAAATACAGGGGGCTATCAGCCCCAGCATTTT. Amino acids: CASRNTGGYQPQHF.

The chain couples TRBV20-1 to TRBJ2-1, with D maybe TRBD2 (5 bases). Trimming removed 7 bases from V and 13 bases from J, with 20 bases in between. CDR3 size: 12 residues. Germline V gene data show CDR1 as DFQATT and CDR2 as SNEGSKA (reference sequence). The CDR3, as DNA: TGCAGTGTCACTAGACTGTTAGAGACCCAGTTCTTC. Amino acid sequence: CSVTRLLETQFF.

This chain uses TRBV9 with TRBJ2-1; D uncertain. The V gene's germline CDR1 is SGDLS and CDR2 YYNGEE. This CDR3 is built from 15 residues. V was cut by 4 bases and J by 6 bases, with 17 bases left in between. The CDR3: CASSPRAPFVNEQFF. DNA of the CDR3: TGTGCCAGCAGCCCAAGAGCCCCCTTTGTCAATGAGCAGTTCTTC.

CDR3: CASSLDGASGRVTQYF. Here the CDR3 DNA reads TGTGCCAGCAGTTTAGACGGGGCTAGCGGGAGAGTGACCCAGTACTTC. The chain couples TRBV6-5 to TRBJ2-5; TRBD2 aligns across 10 bases. Losses at the gene ends were 4 bases for V and 7 bases for J; bases not matched to a gene: 12. Germline loops: CDR1 MNHEY, CDR2 SVGAGI. The CDR3 is 16 amino acids.

There are a few counts of this clonotype. The chain couples TRBV11-2 to TRBJ2-3; 7 positions agree with TRBD2. The J segment lost 8 bases and the V segment lost 5 bases, leaving 13 bases of the junction unmatched. From germline, CDR1 is SGHAT and CDR2 FQNNGV. The CDR3 totals 15 residues. The CDR3 DNA is TGTGCCAGCAGCCCAAGCCGGGACTACCTTGGTACGCAGTATTTT. It encodes CASSPSRDYLGTQYF.